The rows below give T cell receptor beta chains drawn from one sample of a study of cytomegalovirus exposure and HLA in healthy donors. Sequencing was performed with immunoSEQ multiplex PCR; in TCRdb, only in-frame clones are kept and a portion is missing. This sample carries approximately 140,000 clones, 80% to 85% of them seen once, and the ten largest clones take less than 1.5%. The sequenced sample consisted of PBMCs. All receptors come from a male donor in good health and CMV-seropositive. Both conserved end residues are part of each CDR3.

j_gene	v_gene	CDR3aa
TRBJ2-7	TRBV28	CASGYTIYEQYF
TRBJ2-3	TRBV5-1	CASSLVSESDTQYF
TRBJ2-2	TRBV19	CASSILGAGELFF
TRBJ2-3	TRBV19	CASSITLAGTDTQYF
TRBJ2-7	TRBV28	CASSTQTRTGEPYEQYF
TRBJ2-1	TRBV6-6	CAVEGYNEQFF
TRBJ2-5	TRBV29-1	CSAGQGYQETQYF
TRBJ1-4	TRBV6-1	CASSSEGRRGEKLFF
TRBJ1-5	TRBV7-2	CASSLSTGPISNQPQHF
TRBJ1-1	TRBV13	CASSPDSLSPAEAFF
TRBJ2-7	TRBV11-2	CASSLLRGEEQYF
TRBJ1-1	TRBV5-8	CASSQGLGTTEAFF
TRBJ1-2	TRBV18	CASSPPGTDYGYTF
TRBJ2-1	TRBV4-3	CASSQSAGGEQFF
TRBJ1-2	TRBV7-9	CASSSETRTGKRYGYTF
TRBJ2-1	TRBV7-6	CASSLISSGLAAYNEQFF
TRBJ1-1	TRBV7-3	CASSSGQGAGEAFF
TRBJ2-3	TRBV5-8	CASSGRTSGSTDTQYF
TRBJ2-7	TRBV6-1	CASNPRGGPPYEQYF
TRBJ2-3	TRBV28	CASSSTTGTDTQYF
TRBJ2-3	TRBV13	CASSLNLAGGGDTQYF
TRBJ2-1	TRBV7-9	CASSLSGLAGWHEQFF
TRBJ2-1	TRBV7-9	CASSSGQGDNEQFF
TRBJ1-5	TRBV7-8	CASSLALSGGSNQPQHF
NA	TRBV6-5	CASSYSGVSLYEQYF
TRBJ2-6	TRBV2	CASRDVGQGEHSGANVLTF
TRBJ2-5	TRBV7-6	CASSLAQETQYF
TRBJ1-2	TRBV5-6	CAGSLAGYGYTF
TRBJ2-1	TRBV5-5	CASSLDGTSFNEQFF